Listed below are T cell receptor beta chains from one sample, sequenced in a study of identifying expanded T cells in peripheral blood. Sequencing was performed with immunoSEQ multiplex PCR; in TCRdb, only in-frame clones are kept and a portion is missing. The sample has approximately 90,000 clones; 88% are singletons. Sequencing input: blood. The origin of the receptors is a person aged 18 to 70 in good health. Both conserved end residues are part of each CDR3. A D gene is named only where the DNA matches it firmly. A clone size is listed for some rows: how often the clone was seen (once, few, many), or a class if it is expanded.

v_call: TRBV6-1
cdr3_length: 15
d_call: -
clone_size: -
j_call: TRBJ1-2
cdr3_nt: TGTGCCACGGACTTATCACTGGACGGGGTATATGGCTACACCTTC
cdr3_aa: CATDLSLDGVYGYTF

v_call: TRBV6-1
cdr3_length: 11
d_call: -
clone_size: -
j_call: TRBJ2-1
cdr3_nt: TGTGCCAGCCCTTGCCCGCATGAGCAGTTCTTC
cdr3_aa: CASPCPHEQFF

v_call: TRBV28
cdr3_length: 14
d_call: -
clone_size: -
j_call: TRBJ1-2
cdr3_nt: TGTGCCAGCAGTTTTCGAACAGACCACTATGGCTACACCTTC
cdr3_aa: CASSFRTDHYGYTF

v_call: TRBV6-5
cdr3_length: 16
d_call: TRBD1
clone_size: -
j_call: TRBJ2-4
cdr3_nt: TGTGCCAGCAGTTTCGGGACAGATCTAGCCAAAAACATTCAGTACTTC
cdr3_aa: CASSFGTDLAKNIQYF

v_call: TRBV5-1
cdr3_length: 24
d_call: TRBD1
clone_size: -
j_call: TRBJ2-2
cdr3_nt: TGCGCCAGCAGCTCCCTTTTCGGATTCACGCCCACCGATCCCAAGGACAGGGTGATCGGGGAGCTGTTTTTT
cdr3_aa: CASSSLFGFTPTDPKDRVIGELFF

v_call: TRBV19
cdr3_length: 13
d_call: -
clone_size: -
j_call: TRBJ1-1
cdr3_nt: TGTGCCAGTAGTATTTCGGGAAACACTGAAGCTTTCTTT
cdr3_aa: CASSISGNTEAFF

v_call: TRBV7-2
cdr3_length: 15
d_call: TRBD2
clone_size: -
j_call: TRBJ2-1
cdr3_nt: TGTGCCAGCAGCCCTACTAGCGGGTTGTACAATGAGCAGTTCTTC
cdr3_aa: CASSPTSGLYNEQFF

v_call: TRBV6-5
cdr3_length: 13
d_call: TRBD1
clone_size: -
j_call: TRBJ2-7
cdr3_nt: TGTGCCAGCAGACCACAGGGGACCTACGAGCAGTACTTC
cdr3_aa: CASRPQGTYEQYF

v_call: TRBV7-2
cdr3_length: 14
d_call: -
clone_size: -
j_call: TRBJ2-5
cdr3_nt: TGTGCCAGCAGCCCAAAAACAGGGTCAGAGACCCAGTACTTC
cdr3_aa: CASSPKTGSETQYF

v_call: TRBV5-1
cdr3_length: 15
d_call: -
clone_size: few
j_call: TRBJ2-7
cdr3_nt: TGCGCCAGCAGCTTGGAGGGGCCCTTCTCCTACGAGCAGTACTTC
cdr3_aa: CASSLEGPFSYEQYF

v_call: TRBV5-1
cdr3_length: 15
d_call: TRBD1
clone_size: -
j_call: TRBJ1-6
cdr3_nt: TGCGCCAGCAGCTTGGGCGGGACAGGGGGTTCACCCCTCCACTTT
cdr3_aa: CASSLGGTGGSPLHF

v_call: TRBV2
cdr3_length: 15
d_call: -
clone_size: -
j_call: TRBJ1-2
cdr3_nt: TGTGCCAGACGAGCCCTAAGGGGAGCTAACTATGGCTACACCTTC
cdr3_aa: CARRALRGANYGYTF

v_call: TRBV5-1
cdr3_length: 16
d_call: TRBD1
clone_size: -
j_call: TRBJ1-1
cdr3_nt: TGCGCCAGCAGAGCTGGGCAGGGGGATCTGAACACTGAAGCTTTCTTT
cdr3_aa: CASRAGQGDLNTEAFF

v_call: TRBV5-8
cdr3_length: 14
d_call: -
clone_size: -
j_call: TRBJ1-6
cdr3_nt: TGTGCCAGCAGCTTGAAAGGGGTCAATTCACCCCTCCACTTT
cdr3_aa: CASSLKGVNSPLHF

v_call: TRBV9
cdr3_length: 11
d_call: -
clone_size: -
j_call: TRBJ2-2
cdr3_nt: TGTGCCAGCCAGAACACCGGGGAGCTGTTTTTT
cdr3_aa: CASQNTGELFF

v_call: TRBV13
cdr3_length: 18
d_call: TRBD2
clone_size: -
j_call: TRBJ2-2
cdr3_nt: TGTGCCAGCAGCTTATATGTGAGGACTAGCGGGAGCACCGGGGAGCTGTTTTTT
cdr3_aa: CASSLYVRTSGSTGELFF

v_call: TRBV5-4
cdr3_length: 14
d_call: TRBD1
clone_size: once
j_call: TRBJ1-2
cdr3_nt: TGTGCCAGCAGCCCGGGACAGCAACGAGACGGCTACACCTTC
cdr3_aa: CASSPGQQRDGYTF

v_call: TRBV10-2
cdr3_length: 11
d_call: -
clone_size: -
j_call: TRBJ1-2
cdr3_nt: TGCGCCAGCAGGCACGACTATGGCTACACCTTC
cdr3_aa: CASRHDYGYTF

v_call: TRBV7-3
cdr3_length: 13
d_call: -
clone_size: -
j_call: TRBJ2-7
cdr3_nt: TGTGCCAGCAGCCCAACAGATACCTACGAGCAGTACTTC
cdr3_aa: CASSPTDTYEQYF

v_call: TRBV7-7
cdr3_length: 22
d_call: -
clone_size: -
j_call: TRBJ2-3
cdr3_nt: TGTGCCAGCAGCTTAGCGGGGGGACTGGCAAGCACGCCAAACCCTAGCACAGATACGCAGTATTTT
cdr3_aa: CASSLAGGLASTPNPSTDTQYF

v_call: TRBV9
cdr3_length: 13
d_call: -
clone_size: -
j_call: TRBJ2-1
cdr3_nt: TGTGCCAGCAGCGTAGTCGCGTTCGGTTGGCAGTTCTTC
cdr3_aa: CASSVVAFGWQFF

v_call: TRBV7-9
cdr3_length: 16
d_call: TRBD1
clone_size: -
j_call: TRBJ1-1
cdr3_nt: TGTGCCAGCAGCTTAGTCCGGTGGTCAGGGGGGGAAGAAGCTTTCTTT
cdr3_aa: CASSLVRWSGGEEAFF

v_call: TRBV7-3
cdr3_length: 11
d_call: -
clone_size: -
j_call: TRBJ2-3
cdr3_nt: TGTGCCAGCGGATCTACAGATACGCAGTATTTT
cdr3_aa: CASGSTDTQYF

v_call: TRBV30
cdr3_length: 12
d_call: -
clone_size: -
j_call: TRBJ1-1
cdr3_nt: TGTGCCTGGAATGAGAGAAACACTGAAGCTTTCTTT
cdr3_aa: CAWNERNTEAFF

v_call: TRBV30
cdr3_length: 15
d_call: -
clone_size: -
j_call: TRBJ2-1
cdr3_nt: TGTGCCTGGAGTGTACGCGGGACCCGCTACAATGAGCAGTTCTTC
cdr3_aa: CAWSVRGTRYNEQFF

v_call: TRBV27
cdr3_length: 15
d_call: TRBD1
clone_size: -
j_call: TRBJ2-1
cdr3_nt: TGTGCCAGCTTATCCCGGACAGGGCTGGACAATGAGCAGTTCTTC
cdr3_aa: CASLSRTGLDNEQFF

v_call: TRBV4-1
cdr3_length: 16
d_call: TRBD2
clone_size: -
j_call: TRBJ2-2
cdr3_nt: TGCGCCAGCAGCCAAGTAGCGGGGGGACACACCGGGGAGCTGTTTTTT
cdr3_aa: CASSQVAGGHTGELFF

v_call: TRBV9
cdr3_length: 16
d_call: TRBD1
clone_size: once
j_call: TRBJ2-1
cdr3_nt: TGTGCCAGCAGCGTTGGAGGACAGGGTGTGGCAAATGAGCAGTTCTTC
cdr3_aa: CASSVGGQGVANEQFF

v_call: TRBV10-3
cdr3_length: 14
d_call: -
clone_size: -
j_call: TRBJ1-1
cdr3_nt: TGTGCCATCAGTGGAACAGGGAGGAACACTGAAGCTTTCTTT
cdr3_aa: CAISGTGRNTEAFF

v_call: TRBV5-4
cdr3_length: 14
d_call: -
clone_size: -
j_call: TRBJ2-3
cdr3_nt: TGTGCCAGCAGCTCCCGTGAGGACACAGATACGCAGTATTTT
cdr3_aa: CASSSREDTDTQYF

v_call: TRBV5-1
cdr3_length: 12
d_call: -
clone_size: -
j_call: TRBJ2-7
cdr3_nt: TGCGCCAGCAGCCCCAGGTCCTACGAGCAGTACTTC
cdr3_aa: CASSPRSYEQYF

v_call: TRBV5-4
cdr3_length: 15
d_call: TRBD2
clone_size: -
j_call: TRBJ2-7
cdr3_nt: TGTGCCAGCAGCATAGGACTAGCGGCTACCTACGAGCAGTACTTC
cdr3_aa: CASSIGLAATYEQYF

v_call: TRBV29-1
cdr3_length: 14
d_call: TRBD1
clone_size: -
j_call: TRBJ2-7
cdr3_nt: TGCAGCGCTACGGGGACAGGGGGCAACTACGAGCAGTACTTC
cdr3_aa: CSATGTGGNYEQYF

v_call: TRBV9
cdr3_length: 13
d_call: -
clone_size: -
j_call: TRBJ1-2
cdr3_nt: TGTGCCAGCAGCGGGCGACAGGATAATGGCTACACCTTC
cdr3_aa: CASSGRQDNGYTF

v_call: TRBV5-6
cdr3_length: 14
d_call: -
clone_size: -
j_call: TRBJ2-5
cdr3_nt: TGTGCCAGCAGCTTGTTTGCGGACCAAGAGACCCAGTACTTC
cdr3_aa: CASSLFADQETQYF

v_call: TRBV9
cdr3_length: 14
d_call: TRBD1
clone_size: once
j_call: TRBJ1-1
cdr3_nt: TGTGCCAGCAGCGAAGGGACAGGCCCACGAAAAGCTCTCTTT
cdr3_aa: CASSEGTGPRKALF

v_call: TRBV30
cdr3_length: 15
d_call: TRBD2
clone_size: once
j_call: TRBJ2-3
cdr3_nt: TGTGCCTGGAGTAGTCAGCGGGGGGCCACAGATACGCAGTATTTT
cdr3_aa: CAWSSQRGATDTQYF

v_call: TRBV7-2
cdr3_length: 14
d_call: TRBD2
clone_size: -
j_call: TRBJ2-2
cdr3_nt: TGTGCCAGCAGCCTGGGACTAGCAGCCGGGGAGCTGTTTTTT
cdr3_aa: CASSLGLAAGELFF

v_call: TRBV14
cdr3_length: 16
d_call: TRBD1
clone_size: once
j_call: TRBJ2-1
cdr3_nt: TGTGCCAGCAGCCAAAAGGGGACAGGGGCCTACAATGAGCAGTTCTTC
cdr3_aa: CASSQKGTGAYNEQFF

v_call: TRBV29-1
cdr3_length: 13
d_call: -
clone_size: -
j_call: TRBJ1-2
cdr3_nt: TGCAGCGTTGACGGACCGATTAACTATGGCTACACCTTC
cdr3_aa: CSVDGPINYGYTF

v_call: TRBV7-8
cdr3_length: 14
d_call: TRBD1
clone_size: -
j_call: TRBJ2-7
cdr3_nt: TGTGCCAGCAGCGTGGGACAGGGAGCCTACGAGCAGTACTTC
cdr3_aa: CASSVGQGAYEQYF

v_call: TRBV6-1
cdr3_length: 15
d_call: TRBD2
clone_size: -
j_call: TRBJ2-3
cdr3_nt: TGTGCCAGCAGTGCCGGGACTAGCGGCACAGATACGCAGTATTTT
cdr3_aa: CASSAGTSGTDTQYF

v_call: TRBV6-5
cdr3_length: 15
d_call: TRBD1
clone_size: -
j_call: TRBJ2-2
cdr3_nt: TGTGCCAGCATGCTCAGGCAGGGGGCTACCGGGGATCTGTTTTTT
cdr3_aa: CASMLRQGATGDLFF

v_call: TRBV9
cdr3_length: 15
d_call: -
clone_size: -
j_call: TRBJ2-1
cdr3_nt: TGTGCCAGCAGCGTCGGACGGGAGTGGGACAATGAGCAGTTCTTC
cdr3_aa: CASSVGREWDNEQFF

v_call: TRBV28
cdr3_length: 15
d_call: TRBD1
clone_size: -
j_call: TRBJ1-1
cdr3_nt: TGTGCCAGCAGTTCCGTTGGGACAGATGACACTGAAGCTTTCTTT
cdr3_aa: CASSSVGTDDTEAFF

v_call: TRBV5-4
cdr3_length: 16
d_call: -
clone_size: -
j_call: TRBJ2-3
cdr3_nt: TGTGCCAGCAGCTTGGTGGCAGGGATGACAACAGATACGCAGTATTTT
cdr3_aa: CASSLVAGMTTDTQYF

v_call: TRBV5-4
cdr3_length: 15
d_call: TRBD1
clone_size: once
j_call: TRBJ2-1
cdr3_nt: TGTGCCAGCAGCTTGAAGCGGACAGGGGACGGGGAGCAGTTCTTC
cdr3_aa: CASSLKRTGDGEQFF

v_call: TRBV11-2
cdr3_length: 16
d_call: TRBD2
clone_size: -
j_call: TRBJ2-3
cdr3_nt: TGTGCCAGCAGCTCAGACTATCCAGCGGGGACAGATACGCAGTATTTT
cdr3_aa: CASSSDYPAGTDTQYF

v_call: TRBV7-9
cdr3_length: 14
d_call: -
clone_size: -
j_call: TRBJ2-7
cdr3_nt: TGCGCCAGCAGCCAAGAAATAGGGAAGGACGAGCAGTACTTC
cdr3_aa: CASSQEIGKDEQYF

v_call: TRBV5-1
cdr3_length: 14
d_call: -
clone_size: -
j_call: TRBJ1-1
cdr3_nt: TGCGCCAGCAGCTCGACAGCCATGAACACTGAAGCTTTCTTT
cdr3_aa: CASSSTAMNTEAFF

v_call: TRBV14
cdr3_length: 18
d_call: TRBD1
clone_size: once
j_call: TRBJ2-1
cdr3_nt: TGTGCCAGCAGCCAAGCGCTGTCCGGGACAGTCTACTACAATGAGCAGTTCTTC
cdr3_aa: CASSQALSGTVYYNEQFF

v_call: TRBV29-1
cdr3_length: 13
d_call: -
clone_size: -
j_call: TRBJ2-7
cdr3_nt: TGCAGCGTTCCTTGGGGGCCCGACTACGAGCAGTACTTC
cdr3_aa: CSVPWGPDYEQYF

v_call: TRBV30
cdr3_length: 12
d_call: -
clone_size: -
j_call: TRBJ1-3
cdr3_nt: TGTGCCTGGAGTAGAACTGGAAACACCATATATTTT
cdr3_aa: CAWSRTGNTIYF

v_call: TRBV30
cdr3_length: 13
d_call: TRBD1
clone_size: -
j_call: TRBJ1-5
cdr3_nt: TGTGCCTGGTCGACAGGGAGCAATCAGCCCCAGCATTTT
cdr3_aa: CAWSTGSNQPQHF

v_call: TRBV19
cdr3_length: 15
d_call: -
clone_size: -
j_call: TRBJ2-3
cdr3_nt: TGTGCCAGTAGTTCGCTCACAGGGAGCACAGATACGCAGTATTTT
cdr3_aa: CASSSLTGSTDTQYF

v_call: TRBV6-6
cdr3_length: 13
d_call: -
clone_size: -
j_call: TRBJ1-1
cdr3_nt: TGTGCCAGCAGCAAATCGGGGTACACTGAAGCTTTCTTT
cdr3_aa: CASSKSGYTEAFF